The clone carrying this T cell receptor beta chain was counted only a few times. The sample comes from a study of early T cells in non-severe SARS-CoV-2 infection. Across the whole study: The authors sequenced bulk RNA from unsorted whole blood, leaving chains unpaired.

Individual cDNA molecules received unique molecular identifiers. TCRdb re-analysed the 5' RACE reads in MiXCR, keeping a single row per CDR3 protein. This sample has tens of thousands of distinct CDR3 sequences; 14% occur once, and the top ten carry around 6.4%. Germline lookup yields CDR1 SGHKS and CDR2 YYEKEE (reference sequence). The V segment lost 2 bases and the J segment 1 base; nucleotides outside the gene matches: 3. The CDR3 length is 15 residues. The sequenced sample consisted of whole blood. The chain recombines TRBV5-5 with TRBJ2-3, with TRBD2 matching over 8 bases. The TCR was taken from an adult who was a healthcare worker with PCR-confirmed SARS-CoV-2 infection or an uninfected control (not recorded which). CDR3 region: CASSFRAGGTDTQYF. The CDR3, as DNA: TGTGCCAGCAGCTTCAGAGCGGGGGGCACAGATACGCAGTATTTT.